This TCR beta chain was identified in a study of identifying expanded T cells in peripheral blood. Findings and caveats of the study: Across healthy donors, higher total template counts meant significantly greater approximately two-week count variance. Differentially abundant clones: around 1.2 between replicates, roughly 16 at roughly 2 weeks, 19 to 20 at four.

During the collection period, no donor immune events like infections were recorded. Notes on this clone: The antigen remains undetermined.

This CDR3 spans 13 amino acids. Trimming cost V 5 bases and J 6 bases, with 13 bases left between them. From germline, CDR1 is MNHEY and CDR2 SVGAGI. Data came from immunoSEQ multiplex PCR; TCRdb stores just in-frame clones and leaves some out. This sample has some 99,000 clones; about 88% occur once, and the top ten carry 7.5% to 9.5%. The chain uses TRBV6-5 and TRBJ1-1, with TRBD1 as a possible D gene (6 bases). The TCR was taken from a person aged 18 to 75 in good health. Sequencing input: blood. CDR3 sequence: CASSPQGVAEAFF. The CDR3 DNA sequence: TGTGCCAGCAGTCCACAGGGAGTCGCTGAAGCTTTCTTT.